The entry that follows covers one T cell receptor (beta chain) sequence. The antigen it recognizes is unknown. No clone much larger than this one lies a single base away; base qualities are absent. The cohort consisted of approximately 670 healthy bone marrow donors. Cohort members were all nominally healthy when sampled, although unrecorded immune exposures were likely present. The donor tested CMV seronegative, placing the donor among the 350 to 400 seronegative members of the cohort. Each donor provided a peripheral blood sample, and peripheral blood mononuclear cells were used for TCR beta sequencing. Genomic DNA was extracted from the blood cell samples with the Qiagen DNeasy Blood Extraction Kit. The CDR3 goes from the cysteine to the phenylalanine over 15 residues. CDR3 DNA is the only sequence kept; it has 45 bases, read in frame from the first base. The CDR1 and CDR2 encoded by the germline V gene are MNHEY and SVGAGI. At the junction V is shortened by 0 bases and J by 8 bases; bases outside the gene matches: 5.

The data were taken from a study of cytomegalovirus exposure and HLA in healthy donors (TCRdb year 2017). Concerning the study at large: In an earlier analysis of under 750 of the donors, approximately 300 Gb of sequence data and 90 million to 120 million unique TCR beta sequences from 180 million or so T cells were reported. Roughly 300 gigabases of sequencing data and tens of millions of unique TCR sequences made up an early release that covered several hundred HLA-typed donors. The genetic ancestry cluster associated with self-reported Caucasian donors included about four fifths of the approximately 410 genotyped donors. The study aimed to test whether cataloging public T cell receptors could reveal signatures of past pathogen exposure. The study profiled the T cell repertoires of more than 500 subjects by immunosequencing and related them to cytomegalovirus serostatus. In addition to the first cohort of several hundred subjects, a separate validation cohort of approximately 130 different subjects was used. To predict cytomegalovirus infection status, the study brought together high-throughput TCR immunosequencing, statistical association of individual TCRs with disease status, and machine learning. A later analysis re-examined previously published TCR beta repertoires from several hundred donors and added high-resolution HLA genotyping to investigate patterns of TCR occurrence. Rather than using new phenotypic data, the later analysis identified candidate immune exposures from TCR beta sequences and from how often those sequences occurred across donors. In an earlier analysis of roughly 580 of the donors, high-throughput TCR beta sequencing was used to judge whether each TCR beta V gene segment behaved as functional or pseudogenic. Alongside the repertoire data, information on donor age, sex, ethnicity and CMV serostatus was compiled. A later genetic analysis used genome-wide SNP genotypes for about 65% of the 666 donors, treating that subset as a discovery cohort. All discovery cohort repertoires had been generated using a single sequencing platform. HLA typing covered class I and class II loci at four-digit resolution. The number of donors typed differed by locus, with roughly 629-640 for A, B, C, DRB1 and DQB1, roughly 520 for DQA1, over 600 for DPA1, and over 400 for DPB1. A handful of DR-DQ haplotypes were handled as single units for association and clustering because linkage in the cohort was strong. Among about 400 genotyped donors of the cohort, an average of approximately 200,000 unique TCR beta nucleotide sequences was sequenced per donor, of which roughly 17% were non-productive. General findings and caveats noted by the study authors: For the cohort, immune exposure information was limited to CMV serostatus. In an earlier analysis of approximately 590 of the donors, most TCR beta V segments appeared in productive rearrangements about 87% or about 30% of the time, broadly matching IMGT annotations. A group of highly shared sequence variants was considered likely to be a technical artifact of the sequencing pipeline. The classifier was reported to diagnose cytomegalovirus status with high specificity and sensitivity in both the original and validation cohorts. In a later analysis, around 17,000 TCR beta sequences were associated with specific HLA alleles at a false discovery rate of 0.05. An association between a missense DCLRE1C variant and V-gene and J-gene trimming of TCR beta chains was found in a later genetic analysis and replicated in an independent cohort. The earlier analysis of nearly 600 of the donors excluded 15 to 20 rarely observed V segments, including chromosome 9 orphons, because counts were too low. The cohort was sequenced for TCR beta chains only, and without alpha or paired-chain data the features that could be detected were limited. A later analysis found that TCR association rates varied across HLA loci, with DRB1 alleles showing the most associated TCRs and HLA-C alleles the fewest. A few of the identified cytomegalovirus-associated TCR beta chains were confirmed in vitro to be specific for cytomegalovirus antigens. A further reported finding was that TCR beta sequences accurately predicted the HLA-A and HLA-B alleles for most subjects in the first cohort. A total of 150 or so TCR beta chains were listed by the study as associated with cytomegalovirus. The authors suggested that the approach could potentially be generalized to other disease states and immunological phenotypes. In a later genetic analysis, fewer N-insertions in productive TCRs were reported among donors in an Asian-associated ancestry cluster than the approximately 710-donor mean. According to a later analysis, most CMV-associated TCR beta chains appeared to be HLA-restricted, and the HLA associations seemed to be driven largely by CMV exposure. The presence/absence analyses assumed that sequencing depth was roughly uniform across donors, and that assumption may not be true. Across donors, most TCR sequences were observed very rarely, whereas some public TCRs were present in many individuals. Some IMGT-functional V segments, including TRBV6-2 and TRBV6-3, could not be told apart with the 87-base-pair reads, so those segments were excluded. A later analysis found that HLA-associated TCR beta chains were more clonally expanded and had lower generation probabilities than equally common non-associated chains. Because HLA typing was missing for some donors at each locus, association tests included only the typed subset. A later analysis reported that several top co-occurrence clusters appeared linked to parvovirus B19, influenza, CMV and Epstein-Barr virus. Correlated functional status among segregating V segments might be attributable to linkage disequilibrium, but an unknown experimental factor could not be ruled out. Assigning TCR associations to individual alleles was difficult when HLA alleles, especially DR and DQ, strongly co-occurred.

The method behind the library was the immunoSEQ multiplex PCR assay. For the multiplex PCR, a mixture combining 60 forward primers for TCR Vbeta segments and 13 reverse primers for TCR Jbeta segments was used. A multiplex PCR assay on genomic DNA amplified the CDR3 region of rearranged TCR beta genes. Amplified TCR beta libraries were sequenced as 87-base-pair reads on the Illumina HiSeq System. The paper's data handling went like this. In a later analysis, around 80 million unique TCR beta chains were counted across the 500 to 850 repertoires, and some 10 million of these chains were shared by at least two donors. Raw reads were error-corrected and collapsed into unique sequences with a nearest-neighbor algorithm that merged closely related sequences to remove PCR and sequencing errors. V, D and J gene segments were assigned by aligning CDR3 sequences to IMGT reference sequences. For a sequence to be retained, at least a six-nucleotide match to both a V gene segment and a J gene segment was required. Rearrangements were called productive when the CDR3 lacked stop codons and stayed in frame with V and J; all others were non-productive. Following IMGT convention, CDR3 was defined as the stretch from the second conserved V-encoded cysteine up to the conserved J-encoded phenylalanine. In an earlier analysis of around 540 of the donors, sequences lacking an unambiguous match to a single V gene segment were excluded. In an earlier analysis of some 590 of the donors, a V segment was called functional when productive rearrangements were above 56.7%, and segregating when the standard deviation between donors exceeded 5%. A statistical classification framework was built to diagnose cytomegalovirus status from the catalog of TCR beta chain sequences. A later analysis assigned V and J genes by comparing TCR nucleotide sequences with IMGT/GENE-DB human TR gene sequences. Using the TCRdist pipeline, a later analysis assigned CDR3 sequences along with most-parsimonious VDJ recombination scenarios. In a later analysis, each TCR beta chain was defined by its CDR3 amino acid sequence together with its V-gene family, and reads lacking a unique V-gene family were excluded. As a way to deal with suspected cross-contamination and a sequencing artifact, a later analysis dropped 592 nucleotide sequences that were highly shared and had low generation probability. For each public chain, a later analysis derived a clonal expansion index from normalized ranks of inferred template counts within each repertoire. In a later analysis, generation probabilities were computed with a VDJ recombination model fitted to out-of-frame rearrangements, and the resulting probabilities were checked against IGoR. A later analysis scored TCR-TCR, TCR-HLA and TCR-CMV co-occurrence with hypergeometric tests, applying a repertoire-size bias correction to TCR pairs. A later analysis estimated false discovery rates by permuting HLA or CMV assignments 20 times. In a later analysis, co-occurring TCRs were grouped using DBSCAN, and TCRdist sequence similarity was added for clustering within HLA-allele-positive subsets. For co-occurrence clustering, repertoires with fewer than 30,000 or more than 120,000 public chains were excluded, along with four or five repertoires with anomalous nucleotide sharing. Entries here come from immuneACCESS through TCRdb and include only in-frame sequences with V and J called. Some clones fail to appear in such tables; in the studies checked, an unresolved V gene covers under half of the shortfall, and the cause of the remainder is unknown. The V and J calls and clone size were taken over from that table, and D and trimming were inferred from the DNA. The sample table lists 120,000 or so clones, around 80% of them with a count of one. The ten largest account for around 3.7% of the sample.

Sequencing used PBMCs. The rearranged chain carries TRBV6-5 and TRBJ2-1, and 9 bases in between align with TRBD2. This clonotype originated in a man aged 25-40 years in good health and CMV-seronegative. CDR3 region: CASSYSGLARDEQFF. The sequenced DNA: TGTGCCAGCAGTTACTCCGGACTAGCGAGGGATGAGCAGTTCTTC.